Each of the 8 T cell receptor beta chains below was sequenced from the same sample in a study of STAT5B mutations in CD4+ large granular lymphocyte leukemia. Only in-frame clones appear in the TCRdb table, and some are missing; sequencing was by immunoSEQ multiplex PCR. The sample yields about 35,000 clones, 68% seen once. The sample was CD4+ T cells from blood buffy coats. The source of these receptors is a human donor in good health.

V gene TRBV10-3 combines with J gene TRBJ2-3, with D unclear. This CDR3 has 14 amino acids. Looked up from germline, CDR1 is ENHRY and CDR2 is SYGVKD. Trimming pared 0 bases from V and 4 bases from J, leaving 8 bases between. The CDR3 region is CAISESMLSDTQYF. The CDR3 bases are TGTGCCATCAGTGAGTCGATGTTGTCAGATACGCAGTATTTT.

The CDR3 region has the DNA TGTGCCATCAGTGACGGGGCCTCTGGAAACACCATATATTTT. Protein: CAISDGASGNTIYF. V is TRBV10-3 and J is TRBJ1-3, with D perhaps TRBD1 (5 bases). Germline V gene sequence: CDR1 ENHRY, CDR2 SYGVKD. This CDR3 region has 14 residues. V lost 3 bases and J 0 bases, leaving 6 bases between the germline ends.

V and J are TRBV7-8 and TRBJ1-1; no firm D call. Trimming cost V 0 bases and J 1 base, with 3 bases left between them. Germline CDR1 reads SGHVS; CDR2 reads FQNEAQ. The CDR3 consists of 13 residues. This chain's CDR3 is CASSLAANTEAFF. Here the CDR3 DNA reads TGTGCCAGCAGCTTAGCCGCGAACACTGAAGCTTTCTTT.

This clone was seen once. J is TRBJ1-3 and V is TRBV29-1; D is ambiguous. Germline-derived CDR1 and CDR2 are SQVTM and ANQGSEA. The germline V and J ends were trimmed by 4 bases and 0 bases, with 7 bases remaining between them. CDR3 size: 13 residues. CDR3 protein: CSVGRSSGNTIYF. The DNA for the CDR3 is TGCAGCGTTGGTCGTAGCTCTGGAAACACCATATATTTT.

V and J are TRBV7-2 and TRBJ2-3; 9 positions match TRBD2. The CDR3 sequence is 17 residues long. The germline gives CDR1 SGHTA, CDR2 FQGNSA. The ends lost 8 bases at V and 2 bases at J; junction bases unmatched: 14. The CDR3 here is CASQTPGRGGDTDTQYF. The CDR3, as DNA: TGTGCCAGCCAAACCCCGGGTCGCGGGGGGGACACAGATACGCAGTATTTT.

The J gene is TRBJ1-1, the V gene TRBV5-1; D uncertain. V lost 0 bases to trimming and J lost 1 base, with 10 bases between them. The CDR3 has 15 amino acids. Germline V gene sequence: CDR1 SGHRS, CDR2 YFSETQ. The CDR3 region is CASSLDMFPNTEAFF. In DNA form, the CDR3 reads TGCGCCAGCAGCTTGGATATGTTTCCGAACACTGAAGCTTTCTTT.

Only a few counts were recorded for this clone. This chain connects TRBV19 to TRBJ1-1; no firm D call. Germline V gene sequence: CDR1 LNHDA, CDR2 SQIVND (reference sequence). V gave up 1 base and J gave up 0 bases, with 9 bases separating them. The CDR3 is 15 residues long. The CDR3 nucleotides read TGTGCCAGTAGTATAGGGTCAGCAATGAACACTGAAGCTTTCTTT. As protein: CASSIGSAMNTEAFF.

This clone came up a few times. V gene TRBV6-5 combines with J gene TRBJ1-1; D remains unclear. Looked up from germline, CDR1 is MNHEY and CDR2 is SVGAGI. V shed 4 bases and J shed 4 bases, with 4 bases lying between them. This CDR3 region has 11 residues. As DNA, the CDR3 is TGTGCCAGCAGTTCTCTCACTGAAGCTTTCTTT. Amino acids: CASSSLTEAFF.